Listed below are T cell receptor beta chains from one sample, sequenced in a study of long-term antiretroviral therapy in people with HIV. Sequencing was performed with immunoSEQ multiplex PCR; in TCRdb, only in-frame clones are kept and a portion is missing. The table shows 15,000 to 20,000 clones, with over 65% occurring only once. Sequenced here: unsorted PBMCs, sampled 0.5 years before starting antiretroviral therapy. These receptor sequences come from a woman in her forties or fifties with HIV. Each CDR3 is given with its conserved first and last residue. A D gene is named only where the DNA matches it firmly. Some rows have no size entry. The others give once, few or many, or a class for an expanded clone.

>-|TRBJ1-6|TRBD1|TRBV5-1
TGCGCCAGCAGCTACCGGGACAGGGACTCACCCCTCCACTTT
CASSYRDRDSPLHF
>-|TRBJ1-1|-|TRBV9
TGTGCCAGCAGCGTAGGATCCGACGGGACTGAAGCTTTCTTT
CASSVGSDGTEAFF
>-|TRBJ2-7|-|TRBV6-5
TGTGCCAGCAGTTACCGGGCCCTGACCCGCTACGAGCAGTACTTC
CASSYRALTRYEQYF
>-|TRBJ1-3|TRBD1|TRBV18
TGTGCCAGCTCACCGGGGGACAGGGGTAACACCATATATTTT
CASSPGDRGNTIYF
>-|TRBJ2-3|TRBD2|TRBV5-1
TGCGCCAGCAGCTTGGGGACTAGCGGGGGTGGAGATACGCAGTATTTT
CASSLGTSGGGDTQYF
>-|TRBJ1-5|-|TRBV27
TGTGCCAGCAGCTTAGATAGCAATCAGCCCCAGCATTTT
CASSLDSNQPQHF
>once|TRBJ2-3|TRBD1|TRBV10-3
TGTGCCATTCGGACAGGGTCGACAGATACGCAGTATTTT
CAIRTGSTDTQYF
>large|TRBJ2-2|TRBD2|TRBV4-1
TGCGCCAGCAGCCCAACTCCGGGACTAGGGGTGGGGGAGCTGTTTTTT
CASSPTPGLGVGELFF
>-|TRBJ2-5|-|TRBV9
TGTGCCAGCAGCGTAGGTCAGGGGTTTTGGGAGACCCAGTACTTC
CASSVGQGFWETQYF
>-|TRBJ2-3|TRBD2|TRBV11-3
TGTGCCGGAGGGCTGGTTCCGGGGGGGGCGAGCACAGATACGCAGTATTTT
CAGGLVPGGASTDTQYF
>few|TRBJ1-5|-|TRBV2
TGTGCCAGCGGCAGGGTTGATAGCAATCAGCCCCAGCATTTT
CASGRVDSNQPQHF
>-|TRBJ1-1|-|TRBV7-6
TGTGCCAGCAGCCCTCGGAAGAACACTGAAGCTTTCTTT
CASSPRKNTEAFF
>-|TRBJ1-1|-|TRBV4-1
TGCGCCAGCAGCCAGGGTGGGGGGTTGAACACTGAAGCTTTCTTT
CASSQGGGLNTEAFF
>once|TRBJ1-4|-|TRBV28
TGTGCCAGCAGTTCCCCACAACAGTCAACTAATGAAAAACTGTTTTTT
CASSSPQQSTNEKLFF
>-|TRBJ1-5|-|TRBV5-1
TGCGCCAGCAGCTTGTCCGGGGACAGCAATCAGCCCCAGCATTTT
CASSLSGDSNQPQHF
>few|TRBJ1-1|-|TRBV10-1
TGCGCCAGCAGTGAGTCCACTTCCCGGGGACCGGCCTCGGTAGAAGCTTTCTTT
CASSESTSRGPASVEAFF
>-|TRBJ2-5|-|TRBV5-1
TGCGCCAGCAGCTTGAGCGGGGACAAAGAGACCCAGTACTTC
CASSLSGDKETQYF
>-|TRBJ1-3|-|TRBV6-5
TGTGCCAGCATTTCCGCCGGGACGGATGGAAACACCATATATTTT
CASISAGTDGNTIYF
>-|TRBJ1-2|TRBD1|TRBV6-1
TGTGCCAGCAGAGGACAGGGGGCCTCTAACTATGGCTACACCTTC
CASRGQGASNYGYTF
>-|TRBJ2-1|TRBD1|TRBV10-3
TGTGCCATCAGTGAGCCGGACGACAGGGGCTCCTACAATGAGCAGTTCTTC
CAISEPDDRGSYNEQFF
>-|TRBJ1-1|-|TRBV20-1
TGCAGTGTTCCGTGGGGGATTGAAGCTTTCTTT
CSVPWGIEAFF
>-|TRBJ1-4|-|TRBV6-4
TGTGCCAGCAGTGACCCGACGGCCTTAAGAACAACTAATTGGAAACTGTTTTTT
CASSDPTALRTTNWKLFF
>once|TRBJ1-5|-|TRBV10-2
TGCGCCAGCAGTGAATTTCAGGGGTCAGGCCAGCCCCAGCATTTT
CASSEFQGSGQPQHF
>-|TRBJ2-7|TRBD1|TRBV4-2
TGTGCCAGCAGCCAAGTTTTAGGGGGCTTGTACGAGCAGTACTTC
CASSQVLGGLYEQYF
>-|TRBJ2-2|-|TRBV6-6
TGTGCCAGCAGTCAGATCGGGGAGCTGTTTTTT
CASSQIGELFF
>once|TRBJ1-5|-|TRBV19
TGTGCCAGTAGTATAGGCAGGACCGAGAAGCCCCAGCATTTT
CASSIGRTEKPQHF
>few|TRBJ1-5|-|TRBV7-9
TGTGCCAGCAGCTTCGTACCGGGAGAGCCCCAGCATTTT
CASSFVPGEPQHF
>-|TRBJ2-5|-|TRBV29-1
TGCTCCGCTCAGAAAACACAAGAGACCCAGTACTTC
CSAQKTQETQYF
>-|TRBJ1-4|-|TRBV7-9
TGTGCCAGCAGCTTTGACTCTGAAAAACTGTTTTTT
CASSFDSEKLFF